This T cell receptor (beta chain) was observed in a study of cytomegalovirus exposure and HLA in healthy donors. The wider study: Earlier work reported 95 million to 130 million unique TCR beta sequences from 150 million to 200 million T cells. Some 91 million unique TCRs from HLA-typed donors were held in an early release of data.

PCR involved 60 Vbeta and 13 Jbeta primers. Profiled with immunoSEQ multiplex PCR; TCRdb holds only in-frame clones, not every one. Of roughly 100,000 clones in the sample, 75% to 85% were seen once. The germline V and J ends were trimmed by 0 bases and 5 bases, with 12 bases remaining between them. The CDR3 is 15 residues long. Germline-derived CDR1 and CDR2 are SGDLS and YYNGEE. A note on this clone: What it binds is not known.

Study-wide findings and caveats: TRBV6-2, TRBV6-3 and some other V segments were unresolvable in 87-base-pair reads. Sequencing depth roughly uniform across donors was assumed in presence/absence analyses.

Material for sequencing was PBMCs. The genes are TRBV9 and TRBJ1-5; possible D gene TRBD1, 6 bases. The clonotype was recovered from a man between 18 and 35 years old in good health and CMV-seronegative. The CDR3 DNA reads TGTGCCAGCAGCGTAGGGGGGACATTAGATCAGCCCCAGCATTTT. Translation: CASSVGGTLDQPQHF. The full variable domain, rest sourced from reference TRBV9 and TRBJ1-5, is DSGVTQTPKHLITATGQRVTLRCSPRSGDLSVYWYQQSLDQGLQFLIQYYNGEERAKGNILERFSAQQFPDLHSELNLSSLELGDSALYFCASSVGGTLDQPQHFGDGTRLSIL.